Sequencing of this T cell receptor beta chain was carried out in a study of T cells in localized non-small cell lung cancer. Findings and limits, study-wide: The study found T cell clonality highest in uninvolved adjacent lung, above tumor.

Trimming took 5 bases from V and 4 from J, leaving 15 bases between them. Germline loops: CDR1 SGHRS, CDR2 YFSETQ. The CDR3 sequence is 15 residues long. Profiled with immunoSEQ multiplex PCR; TCRdb holds only in-frame clones, not every one. The sample lists about 77,000 clones, more than 75% occurring once. Comments on this clone: Its antigen is unknown.

This receptor was taken from a woman aged 35 to 69 with stage I squamous cell lung carcinoma. The rearrangement joins TRBV5-1 to TRBJ1-4; no reliable D call. The material was peripheral blood, obtained before any cancer treatment. CDR3 region: CASSLVGGFNEKLFF. CDR3 nucleotides: TGCGCCAGCAGTCTAGTCGGAGGCTTTAATGAAAAACTGTTTTTT.